Listed below are T cell receptor beta chains from one sample, sequenced in a study of T cells in Graves' hyperthyroidism and ophthalmopathy. Using its own MiXCR run on the multiplex PCR reads, TCRdb lists one record per CDR3 protein. The table lists approximately 600,000 distinct CDR3 sequences, 14% of them singletons, with roughly 7% in the top ten. The sequenced sample consisted of blood. The receptors were sampled from a woman between 18 and 29 years old with Graves' ophthalmopathy. Both conserved end residues are part of each CDR3. D genes are given only for firm matches. For some rows the clone size is stated as once, few or many, or as a class when expanded; others skip it.

TRBD2	NA	TRBV4-1	17	TRBJ2-7	TGCGCCAGCAGCCAAGTAAGGTGGACTAGCGGGGCCTACGAGCAGTACTTC	CASSQVRWTSGAYEQYF
TRBD1	many	TRBV28	19	TRBJ2-3	TGTGCCAGCAGTTTGTCCCCTTGGACAGGGGTCGAGGGCCGGAATACGCAGTATTTT	CASSLSPWTGVEGRNTQYF
TRBD1	many	TRBV20-1	13	TRBJ2-7	TGCAGTGCCCGGGACAGGGGGCGGTACGAGCAGTACTTC	CSARDRGRYEQYF
NA	few	TRBV9	15	TRBJ2-3	TGTGCCAGCAGCGTAGACTCCCCATCCACAGATACGCAGTATTTT	CASSVDSPSTDTQYF
TRBD1	many	TRBV11-3	15	TRBJ1-1	TGTGCCAGCAGCCCCTGGACAGGGGGGAACACTGAAGCTTTCTTT	CASSPWTGGNTEAFF
TRBD2	NA	TRBV4-2	17	TRBJ2-7	TGTGCCAGCAGCCAAGAAACTAGCGGGAGGGCCAGGTACGAGCAGTACTTC	CASSQETSGRARYEQYF
TRBD1	many	TRBV6-6	13	TRBJ2-1	TGTGCCAGCAGTTACGGACAGGGGTATGAGCAGTTCTTC	CASSYGQGYEQFF
NA	few	TRBV29-1	14	TRBJ1-1	TGCAGCGTCGATTCCGGTCCTCCGAACACTGAAGCTTTCTTT	CSVDSGPPNTEAFF
NA	NA	TRBV20-1	14	TRBJ1-6	TGCAGTGCTAGAAGGGGGGGGGCGAATTCACCCCTCCACTTT	CSARRGGANSPLHF
NA	few	TRBV6-6	19	TRBJ1-1	TGTGCCAGCAGTTACTCGTTAAGCAGGGTGGGGAGAATGAACACTGAAGCTTTCTTT	CASSYSLSRVGRMNTEAFF
TRBD2	NA	TRBV10-2	18	TRBJ2-3	TGCGCCAGCAGTGAGTCGTTTAGCGGGAGGCTCAGCACAGATACGCAGTATTTT	CASSESFSGRLSTDTQYF
TRBD1	many	TRBV30	15	TRBJ1-2	TGTGCCTGGAGTTTGTGGGGACAGGGGACCTATGGCTACACCTTC	CAWSLWGQGTYGYTF
NA	many	TRBV12-3/TRBV12-4	15	TRBJ2-3	TGTGCCAGCAGTTTACCCCCCTTAGGAGGGACGCCGCAGTATTTT	CASSLPPLGGTPQYF
NA	NA	TRBV29-1	13	TRBJ1-5	TGCAGCGTTGGTTCTCGGGCCAATCAGCCCCAGCATTTT	CSVGSRANQPQHF
NA	many	TRBV6-2/TRBV6-3	15	TRBJ2-3	TGTGCCAGCACCAAACGAGGGACGGGCACAGATACGCAGTATTTT	CASTKRGTGTDTQYF
NA	many	TRBV5-8	13	TRBJ2-4	TGTGCCAGCAGCCGTTTCAGGGAGAACATTCAGTACTTC	CASSRFRENIQYF
NA	few	TRBV25-1	15	TRBJ2-7	TGTGCCTCAGCAGGGACCACTGGGAGACGCTACGAGCAGTACTTC	CASAGTTGRRYEQYF
TRBD1	many	TRBV29-1	14	TRBJ2-1	TGCAGCGTACTACCCGGGACAGGGATGCTTGAGCAGTTCTTC	CSVLPGTGMLEQFF
NA	many	TRBV6-1	14	TRBJ2-3	TGTGCCAGCAGTGTAGCGGTTCTCGGGGATACGCAGTATTTT	CASSVAVLGDTQYF
NA	many	TRBV6-1	13	TRBJ1-2	TGTGCCAGCAGTGGACAGGCCTTCTATGGCTACACCTTC	CASSGQAFYGYTF
NA	few	TRBV19	17	TRBJ2-3	TGTGCCAGTAGTATAGTATGGCAGTTGAAATACACAGATACGCAGTATTTT	CASSIVWQLKYTDTQYF
NA	few	TRBV5-5	16	TRBJ2-4	TGTGCCAGCAGCTTGGGTGACCTCTTAGCCAAAAACATTCAGTACTTC	CASSLGDLLAKNIQYF
TRBD1	many	TRBV7-9	15	TRBJ2-1	TGTGCCAGCAGACTCGGGACAGTTTCCTACAATGAGCAGTTCTTC	CASRLGTVSYNEQFF
NA	few	TRBV7-8	14	TRBJ2-7	TGTGCCAGCAGCTCTAGTTCGGGGCCGTGGGAGCAGTACTTC	CASSSSSGPWEQYF
TRBD2	NA	TRBV28	21	TRBJ2-3	TGTGCCAGCAGTTTGGGGGTTCCGGGACTAGCGGGAGGGAGGATGACAGATACGCAGTATTTT	CASSLGVPGLAGGRMTDTQYF
NA	many	TRBV2	14	TRBJ2-5	TGTGCCAGCAGTGAAGCAAGGCAGCAAGAGACCCAGTACTTC	CASSEARQQETQYF
NA	many	TRBV15	13	TRBJ1-5	TGTGCCACCAGCAGAGCTTTGGGGCGGGCCCAGCATTTT	CATSRALGRAQHF
NA	NA	TRBV19	13	TRBJ2-1	TGTGCCAGTAGTACGACCAACCGACGCGAGCAGTTCTTC	CASSTTNRREQFF
TRBD2	NA	TRBV3-1	15	TRBJ2-1	TGTGCCAGCGGAGCAGCGGGAGGGGATGCCAATGAGCAGTTCTTC	CASGAAGGDANEQFF
TRBD1	many	TRBV2	14	TRBJ1-5	TGTGCCAGCAGGCCCAGGGGGCACCATCAGCCCCAGCATTTT	CASRPRGHHQPQHF
NA	NA	TRBV4-1	13	TRBJ1-2	TGCGCCAGCAGCCAATCGACAGGCTATGGCTACACCTTC	CASSQSTGYGYTF
NA	NA	TRBV30	15	TRBJ1-6	TGTGCCGGACGGACCTCGGCGGACGGATTCGATCCCCTCCACTTT	CAGRTSADGFDPLHF
NA	many	TRBV2	13	TRBJ2-1	TGTGCCAGCAGGGAGGGGGGCTACAATGAGCAGTTCTTC	CASREGGYNEQFF
TRBD1	NA	TRBV4-1	15	TRBJ2-5	TGCGCCAGCAGCCGTTACGAGGGGGCGGGAGAGACCCAGTACTTC	CASSRYEGAGETQYF
NA	many	TRBV27	15	TRBJ2-5	TGTGCCAGCAGCCCGCTTGGAGGAAACCAAGAGACCCAGTACTTC	CASSPLGGNQETQYF
NA	many	TRBV7-2	16	TRBJ2-7	TGTGCCAGCGCCCCGGGAGCGGGTGCCGGGCGCCGCGAGCAGTACTTC	CASAPGAGAGRREQYF
NA	many	TRBV28	15	TRBJ2-1	TGTGCCAGCATGCCGACAGGGAGGAACTACAATGAGCAGTTCTTC	CASMPTGRNYNEQFF